What follows are 8 T cell receptor beta chains derived from one specimen sequenced in a study of cytomegalovirus exposure and HLA in healthy donors. PCR involved 60 Vbeta and 13 Jbeta primers. The protocol was immunoSEQ multiplex PCR, while the TCRdb copy is restricted to in-frame clones and leaves out a portion. This repertoire includes 75,000 to 90,000 clones. The sequencing input was PBMCs. The receptors here all came from a woman aged 55 to 70 in good health and CMV-seronegative.

CDR3 region: CAISEGPDATGDEQFF. The CDR3 nucleotides read TGTGCCATCAGTGAAGGTCCCGACGCGACGGGGGATGAGCAGTTCTTC. The V and J genes are TRBV10-3 and TRBJ2-1, with D perhaps TRBD2 (6 bases). The germline V gene has CDR1 ENHRY and CDR2 SYGVKD. V gave up 3 bases and J gave up 8 bases, with 20 bases separating them. The CDR3 is 16 amino acids.

The V and J genes are TRBV5-1 and TRBJ1-2; D gene uncertain. The CDR3 runs 15 residues. Germline CDR1 is SGHRS and CDR2 is YFSETQ. The ends were cut back, 2 bases at V and 1 base at J, with 12 bases in the middle. The CDR3 protein is CASSFLAAVNYGYTF. The DNA for the CDR3 is TGCGCCAGCAGCTTTTTAGCAGCAGTTAACTATGGCTACACCTTC.

The rearrangement uses TRBV11-1 and TRBJ2-2; 9 nucleotides agree with TRBD2. The length of the CDR3 is 16 residues. V lost 5 bases, J lost 4 bases, and 8 bases stayed unmatched. The germline V gene encodes CDR1 SGHAT and CDR2 FQDESV (reference sequence). The CDR3 reads CASSKAGGMVTGELFF. For the CDR3, the DNA is TGTGCCAGCAGCAAAGCGGGAGGTATGGTCACCGGGGAGCTGTTTTTT. The full variable domain, rest sourced from reference TRBV11-1 and TRBJ2-2, is EAEVAQSPRYKITEKSQAVAFWCDPISGHATLYWYRQILGQGPELLVQFQDESVVDDSQLPKDRFSAERLKGVDSTLKIQPAELGDSAMYLCASSKAGGMVTGELFFGEGSRLTVL.

The rearrangement joins TRBV28 to TRBJ2-7, with 8 bases fitting TRBD1. Trimming at V came to 3 bases and at J to 3 bases, leaving 10 bases not matched to a gene. CDR1 and CDR2 from the germline V gene are MDHEN and SYDVKM. This CDR3 is built from 16 residues. DNA of the CDR3: TGTGCCAGCAGTTTGCCCCCCGGGACAGGTCTCTACGAGCAGTACTTC. This translates into CASSLPPGTGLYEQYF.

This sequence joins TRBV19 and TRBJ2-7; 8 bases map to TRBD1. V trimming: 5 bases; J trimming: 3 bases; junction bases outside the gene matches: 3. CDR1 and CDR2 (germline): LNHDA, SQIVND (reference sequence). The CDR3 contains 13 residues. The DNA for the CDR3 is TGTGCCAGTAGTGAGGACAGGGACTACGAGCAGTACTTC. It yields the protein CASSEDRDYEQYF.

V gene TRBV4-2 combines with J gene TRBJ2-4; TRBD2 matches at 11 bases. The CDR3 sequence is 18 residues long. Looked up from germline, CDR1 is LGHNA and CDR2 is YNFKEQ. Trimming at V came to 1 base and at J to 0 bases, leaving 5 bases not matched to a gene. The CDR3 DNA follows: TGTGCCAGCAGCCAAGGGACTAGCGGGCCGCTAGCCAAAAACATTCAGTACTTC. Translated: CASSQGTSGPLAKNIQYF.

The chain carries TRBV6-5 and TRBJ2-5; possible D gene TRBD2, 5 bases. This CDR3 has 11 amino acids. The ends were cut back, 8 bases at V and 5 bases at J, with 9 bases in the middle. Germline-derived CDR1 and CDR2 are MNHEY and SVGAGI. CDR3 sequence: CASGPGETQYF. The CDR3 nucleotides are TGTGCCAGCGGGCCGGGGGAGACCCAGTACTTC.

The rearrangement uses TRBV6-6 and TRBJ1-3, with 8 positions matching TRBD1. The V segment lost 5 bases and the J segment 10 bases; nucleotides outside the gene matches: 4. This CDR3 region has 12 residues. Germline values: CDR1 MNHNY, CDR2 SVGAGI (reference sequence). In nucleotides, the CDR3 is TGTGCCAGCAGTCCTGGACAGGGAACCATATATTTT. Translated, it gives CASSPGQGTIYF.